This T cell receptor beta chain was recovered during a study of T cells after yellow fever vaccination. This CDR3 region has 16 residues. The germline V gene has CDR1 KGHSH and CDR2 LQKENI. J was trimmed by 5 bases and V by 3 bases; bases with no gene match: 10. As TCR cDNA was made by 5'RACE template switching, a universal primer site and UMIs were added. TCRdb redid the calling of the 5' RACE reads with MiXCR, one entry per CDR3 protein. The sample yields 170,000 or so distinct CDR3 sequences, about 6% seen once. Whole-study findings and limits: Once the booster was given, most primary-vaccination clones reappeared, at about 96% for CD4 and 88% for CD8.

Of note for this clonotype: Its matching antigen is unknown.

This sample comprised CD4+ T cells sorted from PBMCs, obtained on the day of the first yellow fever vaccination. The TCR was taken from a man younger than 35 who received the YFV17D yellow fever vaccine. The V gene is TRBV18, the J gene TRBJ2-5; 9 bases align to TRBD2. The CDR3 DNA reads TGTGCCAGCTCACCGCGGGGACTAGCAAATAGCGAGACCCAGTACTTC. This translates into CASSPRGLANSETQYF.